This T cell receptor beta chain was sequenced for a study of T cell repertoires in cytomegalovirus infection. Study-wide context: Indications of both CMV infection and matching HLA type were provided by public TCR beta signatures.

One entry per CDR3 protein, called by TCRdb with MiXCR from the reads. Of nearly 550,000 distinct CDR3 sequences listed, 16% are singletons. The CDR3 extends over 15 amino acids. Trimming took off 2 bases at V and 5 bases at J, with 16 bases between the two ends. CDR1 and CDR2 (germline): SEHNR, FQNEAQ (reference sequence). The study's findings and limits: Individuals carrying CMV plus the relevant HLA were identified by cumulative frequency of public TCR beta families. CMV-specific TCR beta clonotypes restricted by HLA-C dominated the ex vivo response.

This clonotype was observed at least ten times. Its antigen is as yet unknown. Sequences were obtained from CD8+ T cells from PBMCs. This chain links TRBV7-9 with TRBJ2-7, with a tentative D call TRBD1 (6 bases). This TCR was recovered from a human donor in good health (CMV status not recorded). Some clones in this sample may be carry-over from other donors' samples. The CDR3 region has the DNA TGTGCCAGCAGCTTACCCAGGGGCCAGAGCAACGAGCAGTACTTC. The encoded protein is CASSLPRGQSNEQYF. Full variable domain (outside the CDR3, taken from reference TRBV7-9 and TRBJ2-7): DTGVSQNPRHKITKRGQNVTFRCDPISEHNRLYWYRQTLGQGPEFLTYFQNEAQLEKSRLLSDRFSAERPKGSFSTLEIQRTEQGDSAMYLCASSLPRGQSNEQYFGPGTRLTVT.